A selection of T cell receptor beta chains follows, all from one sample in a study of technical replicates of blood from a few donors. Generated by immunoSEQ multiplex PCR, the TCRdb table keeps only in-frame clones and is missing some. The sample yields about 82,000 clones, over 95% seen once. Sequencing used T cells isolated from PBMCs. The receptors here all came from a human donor in good health. Both conserved end residues are part of each CDR3. Each record gives: clone size, J gene, V gene, CDR3 protein. The size of a clone is reported for some rows only, either as once, few or many, or as a class for expanded clones.

size: NA; J: TRBJ2-1; V: TRBV19; CDR3: CASSITGGEQFF
size: NA; J: TRBJ1-2; V: TRBV18; CDR3: CASSPGQQTNYGYTF
size: NA; J: TRBJ2-1; V: TRBV7-8; CDR3: CASSLFGVSYNEQFF
size: NA; J: TRBJ2-7; V: TRBV2; CDR3: CASRRHYEQYF
size: NA; J: TRBJ1-2; V: TRBV4-2; CDR3: CASSQAQDGYTF
size: NA; J: TRBJ1-2; V: TRBV6-1; CDR3: CASSGATAINYGYTF
size: NA; J: TRBJ1-1; V: TRBV14; CDR3: CASSQVLRLGGTEAFF
size: NA; J: TRBJ2-1; V: TRBV5-4; CDR3: CASSLQRYNEQFF
size: NA; J: TRBJ2-7; V: TRBV7-9; CDR3: CASSLGGSGQGDEQYF
size: NA; J: TRBJ2-3; V: TRBV18; CDR3: CASSPLPSGGTDTQYF
size: NA; J: TRBJ2-7; V: TRBV27; CDR3: CASSLGTSGYEQYF
size: NA; J: TRBJ2-2; V: TRBV14; CDR3: CASSLNTGELFF
size: NA; J: TRBJ1-1; V: TRBV6-5; CDR3: CASSYLRENTEAFF
size: NA; J: TRBJ2-7; V: TRBV4-2; CDR3: CASSQETGHPAYEQYF
size: NA; J: TRBJ1-1; V: TRBV5-4; CDR3: CASSLVGGSSTEAFF
size: once; J: TRBJ2-7; V: TRBV9; CDR3: CASSVDPTSGIFSGEQYF
size: NA; J: TRBJ1-3; V: TRBV5-4; CDR3: CASSLSWESGNTIYF
size: NA; J: TRBJ2-2; V: TRBV5-1; CDR3: CASSVRSTTNTGELFF
size: NA; J: TRBJ1-1; V: TRBV7-2; CDR3: CASSLQGDTEAFF
size: NA; J: TRBJ1-6; V: TRBV9; CDR3: CASSAQGNSPLHF
size: NA; J: TRBJ2-5; V: TRBV15; CDR3: CATSRDPGRSRETQYF
size: NA; J: TRBJ1-2; V: TRBV28; CDR3: CASSFSRVPHLNYGYTF
size: NA; J: TRBJ2-7; V: TRBV9; CDR3: CASSVADRENEQYF
size: NA; J: TRBJ2-7; V: TRBV23-1; CDR3: CASSQCGSSSKIITYEQYF
size: NA; J: TRBJ2-1; V: TRBV5-1; CDR3: CASSLAPLGAGGEQFF
size: NA; J: TRBJ1-2; V: TRBV14; CDR3: CASSQLQGGGGYTF
size: NA; J: TRBJ2-3; V: TRBV2; CDR3: CASSSDRGRNTDTQYF
size: NA; J: TRBJ1-4; V: TRBV7-9; CDR3: CASSLETGVKANEKLFF
size: NA; J: TRBJ2-5; V: TRBV4-1; CDR3: CASSQRAGVTETQYF
size: NA; J: TRBJ2-3; V: TRBV7-3; CDR3: CASSSNGVRTDTQYF
size: NA; J: TRBJ2-2; V: TRBV6-1; CDR3: CASSTQGGELFF
size: NA; J: TRBJ2-7; V: TRBV6-5; CDR3: CASSYSGGGQYF
size: NA; J: TRBJ2-7; V: TRBV19; CDR3: CASRDLTSGRVGEQYF
size: NA; J: TRBJ1-2; V: TRBV6-6; CDR3: CASRPGTGDYGYTF
size: once; J: TRBJ2-7; V: TRBV27; CDR3: CASSPRDRSSYEQYF
size: NA; J: TRBJ2-5; V: TRBV5-4; CDR3: CASRSSRILETQYF
size: NA; J: TRBJ2-1; V: TRBV6-1; CDR3: CATNRQSSYNEQFF